This is a list of T cell receptor beta chains from one sample in a study of cytomegalovirus exposure and HLA in healthy donors. Libraries were prepared by immunoSEQ multiplex PCR; TCRdb keeps only in-frame clonotypes and omits some of them. The profile covers about 130,000 clones, with around 81% appearing a single time and 1.8% taken by the ten largest. The sample comprised PBMCs. The receptors were sampled from a woman aged 50 to 60 in good health and CMV-seronegative. The CDR3 runs from the conserved cysteine through the conserved F or W. Each record gives: clone size, D gene, J gene, V gene, CDR3 DNA, CDR3 protein. The D gene is left open where the match is weak. Expanded clones get a size class; other rows say once, few or many, or leave the size out.

>-|TRBD1|TRBJ1-6|TRBV28
TGTGCCAGCAGTGACATCCGGGACAGGACCAATTCACCCCTCCACTTT
CASSDIRDRTNSPLHF
>-|-|TRBJ1-3|TRBV5-1
TGCGCCAGCAGCTTGGGGCAGGGGAAAAGAAACACCATATATTTT
CASSLGQGKRNTIYF
>-|-|TRBJ2-3|TRBV28
TGTGCCAGCAGTTTATGGGGGGGGGCTAGCACAGATACGCAGTATTTT
CASSLWGGASTDTQYF
>-|-|TRBJ1-1|TRBV27
TGTGCCAGCATTGGAATGGGGGCCGGCACTGAAGCTTTCTTT
CASIGMGAGTEAFF
>few|TRBD2|TRBJ2-1|TRBV28
TGTGCCAGCAGCCCTAGCGGGAGTTTTGCCAATGAGCAGTTCTTC
CASSPSGSFANEQFF
>few|TRBD1|TRBJ1-5|TRBV6-5
TGTGCCAGCAGTCGGACAGGGTACCAGCCCCAGCATTTT
CASSRTGYQPQHF
>-|TRBD1|TRBJ2-1|TRBV6-5
TGTGCCGCGCAGGGGGCACCCTACAATGAGCAGTTCTTC
CAAQGAPYNEQFF
>-|TRBD2|TRBJ2-1|TRBV7-9
TGTGCCAGCAGCTTTGTAGCGGGAGGGCCGGAGTTCTTC
CASSFVAGGPEFF
>-|-|TRBJ2-6|TRBV28
TGTGCCAGCAGTCCCCAAGGCAGGGTATCTGGGGCCAACGTCCTGACTTTC
CASSPQGRVSGANVLTF
>few|-|TRBJ2-7|TRBV15
TGTGCCACCAGCAGAGTGGACTCACTATACGAGCAGTACTTC
CATSRVDSLYEQYF
>-|-|TRBJ2-7|TRBV7-3
TGTGCCAGCAGCGCAGGGGCTGGCGAGCAGTACTTC
CASSAGAGEQYF
>-|TRBD1|TRBJ1-5|TRBV7-8
TGTGCCAGCAGCTTAGCGGGTAGAGGGGGCCATCAGCCCCAGCATTTT
CASSLAGRGGHQPQHF
>once|-|TRBJ1-1|TRBV27
TGTGCCAGCAGTCAACAGGGATCGGGGAACACTGAAGCTTTCTTT
CASSQQGSGNTEAFF
>-|TRBD1|TRBJ2-7|TRBV28
TGTGCCAGCGGGCTGACAGGGCCTCTCTACGAGCAGTACTTC
CASGLTGPLYEQYF
>-|-|TRBJ1-1|TRBV6-5
TGTGCCAGCAAACAGGGGAACACTGAAGCTTTCTTT
CASKQGNTEAFF
>-|TRBD1|TRBJ1-5|TRBV5-1
TGCGCCAGCAGACCGACAGGGGGGAATCAGCCCCAGAATTTT
CASRPTGGNQPQNF
>once|TRBD1|TRBJ2-4|TRBV15
TGTGCCACCAGCAGAGGTTCGGACAGGGAAAACATTCAGTACTTC
CATSRGSDRENIQYF
>once|TRBD2|TRBJ2-7|TRBV4-3
TGCGCCAGCAGCCAGAGACTTAGCGGGGTACCCTACGAGCAGTACTTC
CASSQRLSGVPYEQYF
>-|TRBD1|TRBJ1-2|TRBV7-9
TGTGCCAGCAGCCTCGGGACAGTCCTAAACTATGGCTACACCTTC
CASSLGTVLNYGYTF
>few|TRBD1|TRBJ1-1|TRBV6-5
TGTGCCACCCATGACAGGGATAACACTGAAGCTTTCTTT
CATHDRDNTEAFF
>-|TRBD1|TRBJ2-7|TRBV4-1
TGCGCCAGCAGCCCTGGACAGGGGGCCTACGAGCAGTACTTC
CASSPGQGAYEQYF
>-|-|TRBJ1-4|TRBV5-1
TGCGCCAGCAGCTACCGGGGAGAAGGAGAAAAACTGTTTTTT
CASSYRGEGEKLFF